The entry below gives a single TCR beta chain sequence along with its context. Its specificity is unknown. Some clones are missing from TCRdb's copy, which holds only in-frame ones; the method was immunoSEQ multiplex PCR. The data show tens of thousands of clones, around four fifths seen once. Looked up from germline, CDR1 is SEHNR and CDR2 is FQNEAQ (reference sequence). V shed 5 bases and J 8 bases; nucleotides not matched to a gene: 11. CDR3 size: 16 residues. The sample belongs to a study of OX40 agonist ivuxolimab in advanced cancers. Findings of the study overall: Among expanded peripheral T cells, antigen specificity went undetermined.

The chain has TRBV7-9 and TRBJ2-1, with 11 positions matching TRBD2. This clonotype was sampled from an adult with an advanced solid tumor such as melanoma, head and neck, liver or kidney cancer. The material was CD4+ or CD8+ T cells sorted from blood, obtained in a trial of the OX40 agonist ivuxolimab. CDR3 bases: TGTGCCAGCAGCGCGCCCACTAGCGGGAGTTTACATGAGCAGTTCTTC. It specifies CASSAPTSGSLHEQFF.